The 18 T cell receptor beta chains given below trace back to one sample, sequenced in a study of Ad26.COV2.S vaccination and SARS-CoV-2 variants. Treatment denoted: 19 received Ad26.COV2.S at low or high dose, single or two shots; several received placebo; per-sample allocation not given. Collection of samples fell on day 63 after the first vaccine or placebo injection. Repertoires were generated with immunoSEQ multiplex PCR, while TCRdb's copy carries only in-frame clones and drops some. The sample comprises about 450,000 clones, roughly 89% of which are singletons, and just over 2.5% rests with the top ten. The sample in question was peripheral blood, obtained in a trial of Ad26.COV2.S vaccine versus placebo. The receptor set was obtained from a person aged 18-60 years who received the Ad26.COV2.S COVID-19 vaccine or a placebo.

V gene TRBV4-1 combines with J gene TRBJ1-1; possible D gene TRBD1, 5 bases. Germline CDR1 MGHRA, CDR2 YSYEKL. This CDR3 spans 13 amino acids. Trimming removed 7 bases at V and 1 base at J, with 10 bases between. The CDR3 nucleotides read TGCGCCAGCACGACAGCTGAGAACACTGAAGCTTTCTTT. It yields the protein CASTTAENTEAFF.

The gene calls are TRBV5-1 and TRBJ2-2; weak D call: TRBD1 (7 bases). V was cut by 4 bases and J by 4 bases, with 14 bases left in between. CDR1 SGHRS and CDR2 YFSETQ come from the germline V gene. This CDR3 comprises 15 residues. The chain's CDR3 is CASSRAGQSTGELFF. The CDR3 nucleotides are TGCGCCAGCAGCAGGGCGGGACAGAGCACCGGGGAGCTGTTTTTT. Drawing the rest from reference TRBV5-1 and TRBJ2-2, the complete variable domain is KAGVTQTPRYLIKTRGQQVTLSCSPISGHRSVSWYQQTPGQGLQFLFEYFSETQRNKGNFPGRFSGRQFSNSRSEMNVSTLELGDSALYLCASSRAGQSTGELFFGEGSRLTVL.

With respect to this clone: Other nucleotide sequences from this sample produce the same CDR3. This chain connects TRBV5-1 to TRBJ2-7; TRBD1 matches 9 bases. CDR1 and CDR2 (germline): SGHRS, YFSETQ. Trimming at V came to 0 bases and at J to 6 bases, leaving 4 bases not matched to a gene. This CDR3 spans 14 amino acids. The CDR3 DNA follows: TGCGCCAGCAGCTTGGGGGGACAGGGAAGCGAGCAGTACGTC. Protein product: CASSLGGQGSEQYV.

The chain combines TRBV5-1 with TRBJ1-2, with D tentatively TRBD1 (5 bases). CDR1 and CDR2 (germline): SGHRS, YFSETQ. The V and J ends lost 1 base and 5 bases respectively, with 18 bases between them. This CDR3 is built from 16 residues. The CDR3 DNA reads TGCGCCAGCAGCTTGAGTCACGGTGCCGGGGCATATGGCTACACCTTC. Translation: CASSLSHGAGAYGYTF.

V usage is TRBV7-9 and J usage is TRBJ2-1; tentative D call: TRBD1 (6 bases). Trimming removed 3 bases at V and 0 bases at J, with 9 bases between. This CDR3 has 15 amino acids. Germline CDR1 SEHNR, CDR2 FQNEAQ (reference sequence). The CDR3 region is CASSFGQSSYNEQFF. Here the CDR3 DNA reads TGTGCCAGCAGCTTCGGACAGAGCTCCTACAATGAGCAGTTCTTC.

The rearrangement links TRBV9 to TRBJ2-7, with D possibly being TRBD1 (5 bases). The CDR3 is 15 amino acids. Germline lookup yields CDR1 SGDLS and CDR2 YYNGEE. V shed 3 bases and J shed 3 bases, with 16 bases lying between them. The CDR3 region is CASSGEQATLYEQYF. The CDR3 DNA reads as TGTGCCAGCAGCGGAGAACAGGCAACTCTCTACGAGCAGTACTTC.

The chain combines TRBV5-6 with TRBJ2-5; 11 nucleotides align to TRBD2. The germline V gene encodes CDR1 SGHDT and CDR2 YYEEEE. The CDR3 length is 14 residues. V lost 0 bases to trimming and J lost 5 bases; unmatched junction nucleotides: 0. The CDR3 loop reads CASSLASGGETQYF. The DNA for the CDR3 is TGTGCCAGCAGCTTGGCTAGCGGGGGGGAGACCCAGTACTTC. The whole variable domain, filled in from reference TRBV5-6 and TRBJ2-5, reads DAGVTQSPTHLIKTRGQQVTLRCSPKSGHDTVSWYQQALGQGPQFIFQYYEEEERQRGNFPDRFSGHQFPNYSSELNVNALLLGDSALYLCASSLASGGETQYFGPGTRLLVL.

V and J are TRBV5-1 and TRBJ1-1; D unresolved. Germline V gene sequence: CDR1 SGHRS, CDR2 YFSETQ. The ends were cut back, 4 bases at V and 3 bases at J, with 13 bases in the middle. CDR3 length: 14 amino acids. The CDR3 DNA sequence: TGCGCCAGCAGCACGGACTCGTCGGACACTGAAGCTTTCTTT. Translating it yields CASSTDSSDTEAFF.

Note on this clone: Different DNA sequences within this sample yield the same CDR3. This chain joins TRBV10-3 and TRBJ2-7; no firm D call. CDR1 and CDR2 (germline): ENHRY, SYGVKD. CDR3 size: 13 residues. Trimming shortened V by 0 bases and J by 4 bases, and 7 bases separated the two germline ends. This CDR3 is CAISESYPYEQYF. In DNA, the CDR3 is TGTGCCATCAGTGAGTCATACCCGTACGAGCAGTACTTC.

The chain has TRBV28 and TRBJ1-2; D remains unclear. The CDR3 has 11 residues. The germline gives CDR1 MDHEN, CDR2 SYDVKM. Trimming took 6 bases from V and 5 from J, leaving 7 bases between them. CDR3 sequence (DNA): TGTGCCAGCAGCGGGCTGTATGGCTACACCTTC. It specifies CASSGLYGYTF.

The chain carries TRBV25-1 and TRBJ2-1; 8 nucleotides line up with TRBD1. The germline V gene encodes CDR1 MGHDK and CDR2 SYGVNS. The CDR3 runs 17 residues. V shed 4 bases and J 0 bases; nucleotides not matched to a gene: 8. The CDR3 is CASSGTGPGISYNEQFF. DNA of the CDR3: TGTGCCAGCAGTGGGACAGGGCCGGGGATCTCCTACAATGAGCAGTTCTTC.

This chain links TRBV5-1 with TRBJ1-1; 11 bases line up with TRBD1. Trimming removed 3 bases from V and 5 bases from J; junction bases left unmatched: 9. CDR3 length: 16 residues. Per the germline V gene, CDR1 is SGHRS and CDR2 is YFSETQ. CDR3 sequence: CASSYGQGAGSTEAFF. The CDR3 region has the DNA TGCGCCAGCAGCTACGGACAGGGGGCTGGTTCGACTGAAGCTTTCTTT.

This rearrangement joins TRBV13 to TRBJ2-3; D uncertain. Germline V lookup: CDR1 PRHDT, CDR2 FYEKMQ (reference sequence). The CDR3 is made up of 13 amino acids. Deletions cut 5 bases from V and 2 bases from J, with 8 bases between. CDR3 region: CASSRRNTDTQYF. CDR3 DNA sequence: TGTGCCAGCAGCAGAAGGAACACAGATACGCAGTATTTT.

The V and J genes are TRBV5-1 and TRBJ1-2, with D tentatively TRBD1 (6 bases). The length of the CDR3 is 12 residues. Per germline, CDR1 SGHRS and CDR2 YFSETQ. V lost 2 bases and J lost 7, with 9 bases in between. In DNA, the CDR3 is TGCGCCAGCAGCTTAGGGGGGTCTGGCTACACCTTC. Its translation: CASSLGGSGYTF.

This chain links TRBV7-2 with TRBJ2-3; D possibly uses TRBD1 or TRBD2 (5 bases each). The CDR3 has 15 amino acids. Trimming took off 1 base at V and 3 bases at J, with 11 bases between the two ends. Looked up from germline, CDR1 is SGHTA and CDR2 is FQGNSA. CDR3 region: CASSLGGPGTDTQYF. In DNA form, the CDR3 reads TGTGCCAGCAGCTTAGGGGGCCCGGGAACAGATACGCAGTATTTT.

The rearrangement joins TRBV11-2 to TRBJ1-4, with 7 nucleotides matching TRBD1. CDR3 size: 16 residues. The ends lost 3 bases at V and 5 bases at J; junction bases unmatched: 9. CDR1 SGHAT and CDR2 FQNNGV come from the germline V gene. Here the CDR3 DNA reads TGTGCCAGCAGCTTGCTACGGACAGGCGGGAATGAAAAACTGTTTTTT. This encodes CASSLLRTGGNEKLFF.

The J gene is TRBJ1-1, the V gene TRBV2; 12 bases line up with TRBD1. CDR3 length: 17 amino acids. With V trimmed by 5 bases and J by 5 bases, 12 bases remained unmatched. CDR1 is SNHLY and CDR2 is FYNNEI in the germline V gene. The CDR3 reads CASSYTGTGGVGTEAFF. Here the CDR3 DNA reads TGTGCCAGCAGTTACACCGGGACAGGGGGCGTTGGGACTGAAGCTTTCTTT.

This chain connects TRBV10-3 to TRBJ2-1; 7 bases are a match to TRBD2. The germline gives CDR1 ENHRY, CDR2 SYGVKD. V lost 7 bases, J lost 0 bases, and 6 bases stayed unmatched. The CDR3 runs to 15 residues. CDR3 nucleotide sequence: TGTGCCATCAACCTAGCGGAGAGCTCCTACAATGAGCAGTTCTTC. Its translation is CAINLAESSYNEQFF.